This TCR beta chain is drawn from a study of cytomegalovirus exposure and HLA in healthy donors. For this clone: Its matching antigen is unknown.

Whole-study findings and limits: Listed as cytomegalovirus-associated were approximately 160 TCR beta chains.

Repertoires were generated with immunoSEQ multiplex PCR, while TCRdb's copy carries only in-frame clones and drops some. The table lists around 150,000 clones, 70% to 90% of them singletons. The V end lost 6 bases, the J end lost 3 bases, and 20 bases lay between the germline ends. The germline V gene has CDR1 LNHDA and CDR2 SQIVND (reference sequence). The CDR3 length is 17 residues. Sequencing input: PBMCs. This receptor was taken from a woman between 18 and 29 years old in good health and CMV-seronegative. The chain carries TRBV19 and TRBJ2-2, with D perhaps TRBD2 (5 bases). The DNA of the CDR3 is TGTGCCAGTAGCCCGAATCCCACGGGGATGGACACCGGGGAGCTGTTTTTT. Translated, it gives CASSPNPTGMDTGELFF.